The source of this T cell receptor beta chain is a study of blood T cell repertoires in COVID-19. In the study overall: Sites across the United States, Italy and Spain contributed samples from acute and convalescent COVID-19. Nucleic acid was either cDNA or gDNA, and it came from T cells, B-cell-depleted T cells, or PBMCs.

Between the trimmed V and J ends, which lost 5 bases and 1 base, there was a span of 11 bases. Germline CDR1 LNHDA, CDR2 SQIVND (reference sequence). This CDR3 region has 14 residues. In the authors' methods: Reference gene primers were amplified, and this amplification served to estimate nucleated cell counts. The repertoire was sequenced with immunoSEQ multiplex PCR; TCRdb's copy has only in-frame clones and lacks some. The V and J calls and clone size are taken from that table; D and trimming were inferred from the DNA. Among about 81,000 clones listed, approximately 86% were seen once. Sequencing was carried out using peripheral blood. This receptor was identified in a man aged 65 to 79 with acute or convalescent COVID-19. The rearrangement links TRBV19 to TRBJ1-1, with TRBD1 as a possible D gene (5 bases). The CDR3, as DNA: TGTGCCAGTAGTCCCCAGACAGCGAACACTGAAGCTTTCTTT. This codes for CASSPQTANTEAFF.